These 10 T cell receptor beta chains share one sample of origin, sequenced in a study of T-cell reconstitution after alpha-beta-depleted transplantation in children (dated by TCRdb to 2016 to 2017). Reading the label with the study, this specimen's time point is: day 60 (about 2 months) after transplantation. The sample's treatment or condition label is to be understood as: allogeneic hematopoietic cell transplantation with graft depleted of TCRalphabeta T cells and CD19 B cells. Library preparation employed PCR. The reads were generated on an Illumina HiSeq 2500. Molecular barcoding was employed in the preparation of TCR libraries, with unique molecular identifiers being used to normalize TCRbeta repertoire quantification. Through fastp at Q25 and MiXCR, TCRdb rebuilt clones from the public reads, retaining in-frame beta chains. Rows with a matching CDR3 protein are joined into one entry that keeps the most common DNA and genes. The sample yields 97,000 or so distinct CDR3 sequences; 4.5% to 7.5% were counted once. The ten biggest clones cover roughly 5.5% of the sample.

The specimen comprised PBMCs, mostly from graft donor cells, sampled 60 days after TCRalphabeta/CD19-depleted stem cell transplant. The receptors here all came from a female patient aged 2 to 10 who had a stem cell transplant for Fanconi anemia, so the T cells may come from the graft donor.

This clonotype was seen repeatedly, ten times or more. The CDR3 reads CASSFPDTGELFF. In DNA form, the CDR3 reads TGCGCCAGCAGCTTTCCCGACACCGGGGAGCTGTTTTTT. J is TRBJ2-2 and V is TRBV5-1; no reliable D call. This CDR3 spans 13 amino acids. Trimming cost V 2 bases and J 3 bases, with 5 bases left between them. Germline CDR1 reads SGHRS; CDR2 reads YFSETQ.

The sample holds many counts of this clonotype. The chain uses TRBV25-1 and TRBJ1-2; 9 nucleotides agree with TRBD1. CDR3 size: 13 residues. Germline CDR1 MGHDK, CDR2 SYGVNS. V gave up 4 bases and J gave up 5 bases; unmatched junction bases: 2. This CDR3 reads CASSGGQGYGYTF. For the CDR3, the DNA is TGTGCCAGCAGTGGGGGACAGGGATATGGCTACACCTTC.

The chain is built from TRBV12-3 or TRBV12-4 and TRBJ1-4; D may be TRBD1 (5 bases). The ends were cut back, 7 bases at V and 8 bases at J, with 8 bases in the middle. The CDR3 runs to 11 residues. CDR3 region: CASTGREKLFF. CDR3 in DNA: TGTGCCAGCACAGGGAGGGAAAAACTGTTTTTT.

CDR3 in amino acids: CSVEKGLYQETQYF. The CDR3 DNA reads as TGCAGCGTTGAAAAGGGACTATACCAAGAGACCCAGTACTTC. This chain connects TRBV29-1 to TRBJ2-5, with TRBD2 matching over 7 bases. The J segment lost 0 bases and the V segment lost 2 bases, leaving 3 bases of the junction unmatched. CDR3 length equals 14 residues. CDR1 and CDR2 from the germline V gene are SQVTM and ANQGSEA.

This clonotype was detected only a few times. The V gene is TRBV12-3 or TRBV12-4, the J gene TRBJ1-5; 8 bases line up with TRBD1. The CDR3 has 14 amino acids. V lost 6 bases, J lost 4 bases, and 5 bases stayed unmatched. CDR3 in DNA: TGTGCCAGCAGCCTCCAGGGGGCGAATCAGCCCCAGCATTTT. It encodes CASSLQGANQPQHF.

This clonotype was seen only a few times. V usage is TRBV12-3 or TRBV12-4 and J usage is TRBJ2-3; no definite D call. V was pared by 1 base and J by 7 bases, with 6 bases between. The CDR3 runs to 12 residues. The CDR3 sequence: CASSLGVHTQYF. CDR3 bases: TGTGCCAGCAGTTTAGGAGTCCATACGCAGTATTTT.

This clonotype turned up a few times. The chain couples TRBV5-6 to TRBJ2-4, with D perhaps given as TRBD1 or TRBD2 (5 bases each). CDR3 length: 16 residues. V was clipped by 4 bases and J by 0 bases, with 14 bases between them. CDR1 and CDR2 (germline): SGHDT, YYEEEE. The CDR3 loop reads CASSARRDLAKNIQYF. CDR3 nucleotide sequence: TGTGCCAGCAGCGCTCGCCGGGACCTAGCCAAAAACATTCAGTACTTC.

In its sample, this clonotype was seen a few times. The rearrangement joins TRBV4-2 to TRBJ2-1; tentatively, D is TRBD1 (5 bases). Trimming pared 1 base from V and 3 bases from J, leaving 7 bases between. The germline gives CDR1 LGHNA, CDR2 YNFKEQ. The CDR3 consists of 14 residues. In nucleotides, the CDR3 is TGTGCCAGCAGCCAAGCTACAGGCTACAATGAGCAGTTCTTC. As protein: CASSQATGYNEQFF.

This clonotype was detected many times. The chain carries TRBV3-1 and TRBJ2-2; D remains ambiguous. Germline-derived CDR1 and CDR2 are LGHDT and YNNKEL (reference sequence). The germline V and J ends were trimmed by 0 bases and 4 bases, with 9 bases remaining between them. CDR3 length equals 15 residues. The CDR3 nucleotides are TGTGCCAGCAGCCAAGACACCCGACCCACCGGGGAGCTGTTTTTT. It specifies CASSQDTRPTGELFF. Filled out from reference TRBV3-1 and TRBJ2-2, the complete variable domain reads DTAVSQTPKYLVTQMGNDKSIKCEQNLGHDTMYWYKQDSKKFLKIMFSYNNKELIINETVPNRFSPKSPDKAHLNLHINSLELGDSAVYFCASSQDTRPTGELFFGEGSRLTVL.

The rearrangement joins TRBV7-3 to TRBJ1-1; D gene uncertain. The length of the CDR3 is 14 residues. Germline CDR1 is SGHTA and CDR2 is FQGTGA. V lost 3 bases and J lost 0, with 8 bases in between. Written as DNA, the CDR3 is TGTGCCAGCAGCTTTTCCGCTATGAACACTGAAGCTTTCTTT. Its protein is CASSFSAMNTEAFF.